One and the same sample provided the 23 T cell receptor beta chains below, sequenced in a study of patients and donors after allogeneic stem cell transplantation. A single record per CDR3 protein comes from TCRdb applying MiXCR to the RT-PCR reads. The sample consists of more than 850,000 distinct CDR3 sequences, more than 15% of them appearing once. The sequenced sample consisted of blood, either unsorted or a sorted T cell fraction (not recorded which). These TCRs come from a human donor who was either an allogeneic HSCT recipient or a stem cell or donor lymphocyte infusion donor (not recorded which). It is not recorded whose cells these are; they may come from a transplant donor.

This clonotype was counted a few times. The chain is built from TRBV7-2 and TRBJ2-1; the D is unclear. This CDR3 is built from 12 residues. V lost 4 bases to trimming and J lost 6 bases, with 7 bases between them. Per the germline V gene, CDR1 is SGHTA and CDR2 is FQGNSA. The CDR3 is CASSYIGNEQFF. CDR3 bases: TGTGCCAGCAGCTACATAGGCAATGAGCAGTTCTTC.

The rearrangement joins TRBV5-1 to TRBJ2-1; 10 positions agree with TRBD2. Germline CDR1 and CDR2: SGHRS and YFSETQ. This CDR3 is built from 15 residues. V was clipped by 4 bases and J by 9 bases; unmatched bases: 10. In DNA, the CDR3 is TGCGCCAGCAGCGGTAGCGGGAGGAGGACTGTTGAGCAGTTCTTC. It yields the protein CASSGSGRRTVEQFF.

The table lists this clonotype with a few counts. V and J are TRBV9 and TRBJ2-7; no firm D call. V lost 6 bases and J lost 0, with 10 bases in between. In germline, CDR1 is SGDLS, CDR2 YYNGEE. The CDR3 extends over 13 amino acids. The CDR3 region is CASTNCISYEQYF. The CDR3 nucleotides are TGTGCCAGCACGAATTGTATCTCCTACGAGCAGTACTTC.

This clonotype was seen a handful of times. The chain couples TRBV6-5 to TRBJ2-7; D unresolved. Germline V CDR1 and CDR2: MNHEY, SVGAGI. Trimming left V 0 bases short and J 1 base short, with 10 bases between. The CDR3 loop spans 15 amino acids. The CDR3 is CASSYSNEGSYEQYF. In DNA form, the CDR3 reads TGTGCCAGCAGTTACTCGAATGAAGGGTCCTACGAGCAGTACTTC.

This clonotype was counted only a few times. This chain connects TRBV11-2 to TRBJ2-7; 8 nucleotides agree with TRBD2. With 5 bases clipped from V and 2 bases from J, the junction kept 14 bases outside the gene matches. This CDR3 is built from 17 residues. The germline CDR1 and CDR2 sequences are SGHAT and FQNNGV. The CDR3 sequence: CASSVQPGGARTYEQYF. In nucleotides, the CDR3 is TGTGCCAGCAGCGTACAGCCCGGGGGGGCTCGGACCTACGAGCAGTACTTC.

The V and J genes are TRBV2 and TRBJ2-1, with D perhaps TRBD2 (5 bases). Germline V gene sequence: CDR1 SNHLY, CDR2 FYNNEI. Trimming removed 2 bases at V and 0 bases at J, with 5 bases between. This CDR3 has 14 amino acids. The DNA of the CDR3 is TGTGCCAGCAGTGAACTAGCCTCCTACAATGAGCAGTTCTTC. Translated, it gives CASSELASYNEQFF. The full variable domain, rest sourced from reference TRBV2 and TRBJ2-1, is EPEVTQTPSHQVTQMGQEVILRCVPISNHLYFYWYRQILGQKVEFLVSFYNNEISEKSEIFDDQFSVERPDGSNFTLKIRSTKLEDSAMYFCASSELASYNEQFFGPGTRLTVL.

The rearrangement joins TRBV4-2 to TRBJ2-3; 13 positions agree with TRBD2. This CDR3 region has 18 residues. Per the germline V gene, CDR1 is LGHNA and CDR2 is YNFKEQ. V lost 1 base and J lost 2; bases outside the gene matches: 6. The CDR3 here is CASSQGGLAGIFTDTQYF. In DNA, the CDR3 is TGTGCCAGCAGCCAAGGGGGACTAGCGGGAATCTTCACAGATACGCAGTATTTT.

This clonotype was seen more than once but under ten times. The J gene is TRBJ1-5, the V gene TRBV12-3 or TRBV12-4, with D possibly TRBD1 on 5 matching bases. The CDR3 extends over 13 amino acids. V lost 1 base, J lost 7 bases, and 8 bases lay in between. Written as DNA, the CDR3 is TGTGCCAGCAGTTTAGAGCAGGGACAGCCCCAGCATTTT. This encodes CASSLEQGQPQHF.

V and J are TRBV20-1 and TRBJ1-4, with a tentative D call TRBD1 (5 bases). This CDR3 spans 12 amino acids. The germline CDR1 and CDR2 sequences are DFQATT and SNEGSKA (reference sequence). Trimming took off 8 bases at V and 8 bases at J, with 15 bases between the two ends. CDR3 bases: TGCAGTAGTTCAGGGCAAGGGGAAAAACTGTTTTTT. Protein product: CSSSGQGEKLFF.

The rearrangement links TRBV6-2 or TRBV6-3 to TRBJ2-1; 8 nucleotides agree with TRBD2. The V segment lost 11 bases and the J segment 2 bases; nucleotides outside the gene matches: 8. CDR1 and CDR2 from the germline V gene are MNHEY and SVGEGT. The CDR3 length is 14 residues. CDR3 in amino acids: CAASRRGAYNEQFF. The DNA for the CDR3 is TGTGCCGCCTCTCGGCGGGGGGCCTACAATGAGCAGTTCTTC.

This clonotype was seen a few times. V and J are TRBV30 and TRBJ2-7; 8 bases agree with TRBD2. V shed 0 bases and J 6 bases; nucleotides not matched to a gene: 4. CDR1 and CDR2 (germline): GTSNPN, SVGIG (reference sequence). The CDR3 is made up of 13 amino acids. DNA for the CDR3: TGTGCCTGGAGTGTAGCGGGAGTAGGCGAGCAGTACTTC. Its translation is CAWSVAGVGEQYF.

The chain employs TRBV10-3 and TRBJ1-4; D is unresolved. V was trimmed by 8 bases and J by 10 bases, leaving 20 bases between them. Germline V gene sequence: CDR1 ENHRY, CDR2 SYGVKD. The CDR3 is 14 residues long. The chain's CDR3 is CAIRALYPEGKLFF. CDR3 sequence (DNA): TGTGCCATCCGAGCTCTATACCCGGAGGGAAAACTGTTTTTT.

This clonotype was counted a few times. V is TRBV20-1 and J is TRBJ2-3; TRBD2 matches 9 bases. The CDR3 length is 14 residues. CDR1 and CDR2 from the germline V gene are DFQATT and SNEGSKA (reference sequence). Trimming removed 1 base from V and 4 bases from J; junction bases left unmatched: 3. The CDR3 sequence: CSARVPSGADTQYF. DNA of the CDR3: TGCAGTGCTAGAGTTCCTAGCGGGGCAGATACGCAGTATTTT.

The chain is built from TRBV20-1 and TRBJ1-1; 8 bases fit TRBD1. V gave up 1 base and J gave up 4 bases; unmatched junction bases: 5. CDR3 length: 14 residues. Looked up from germline, CDR1 is DFQATT and CDR2 is SNEGSKA (reference sequence). In DNA form, the CDR3 reads TGCAGTGCTAGAGCCCCAGACAGGGGCACTGAAGCTTTCTTT. Amino acids: CSARAPDRGTEAFF.

Worth noting for this clonotype: The junction does not match germline at one end; this may be a read error. The chain has TRBV7-7 and TRBJ2-7; D perhaps matches TRBD1 (5 bases). Germline lookup yields CDR1 SSHAT and CDR2 FNYEAQ (reference sequence). This CDR3 spans 15 amino acids. CDR3 residues: CASSYRYEGDYEQYF. The DNA of the CDR3 is TGTGCTAGCAGCTACCGATACGAAGGGGACTACGAGCAGTACTTC.

Only a few counts were recorded for this clonotype. The chain couples TRBV15 to TRBJ1-1; TRBD1 aligns across 10 bases. The germline gives CDR1 LNHNV, CDR2 YYDKDF (reference sequence). Losses at the gene ends were 2 bases for V and 2 bases for J; bases not matched to a gene: 2. The CDR3 sequence is 15 residues long. CDR3 nucleotides: TGTGCCACCAGCAGAAGGGACAGGGGCAACACTGAAGCTTTCTTT. Protein: CATSRRDRGNTEAFF.

The chain is built from TRBV20-1 and TRBJ1-5; weak D call: TRBD1 (5 bases). Deletions cut 6 bases from V and 7 bases from J, with 16 bases between. This CDR3 comprises 13 residues. Germline CDR1 DFQATT, CDR2 SNEGSKA (reference sequence). The CDR3 bases are TGCAGTGCGATTGGGGCCCGACCCCAGCCCCAGCATTTT. As protein: CSAIGARPQPQHF.

The chain recombines TRBV10-3 with TRBJ1-2; 7 nucleotides agree with TRBD1. The CDR3 consists of 14 residues. The ends lost 3 bases at V and 7 bases at J; junction bases unmatched: 8. CDR1 is ENHRY, CDR2 SYGVKD, per germline. The CDR3 coding sequence is TGTGCCATCAGTGAACATCGACAGGGCGGTGGCTACACCTTC. It specifies CAISEHRQGGGYTF.

This chain connects TRBV7-9 to TRBJ2-5, with D unclear. V lost 1 base and J 7 bases, leaving 4 bases between the germline ends. Germline-derived CDR1 and CDR2 are SEHNR and FQNEAQ (reference sequence). CDR3 length: 11 residues. Here the CDR3 DNA reads TGTGCCAGCAGCTTAGATTGGACCCAGTACTTC. It specifies CASSLDWTQYF.

This chain links TRBV10-2 with TRBJ2-7, with D unresolved. CDR1 WSHSY and CDR2 SAAADI come from the germline V gene. The CDR3 runs 12 residues. Deletions cut 5 bases from V and 6 bases from J, with 11 bases between. CDR3 amino acids: CASSLALFEQYF. As DNA, the CDR3 is TGCGCCAGCAGTTTGGCCCTATTCGAGCAGTACTTC.

The rearrangement links TRBV2 to TRBJ2-7, with D tentatively TRBD1 or TRBD2 (5 bases each). Germline CDR1 is SNHLY and CDR2 is FYNNEI. Trimming left V 7 bases short and J 2 bases short, with 15 bases between. The CDR3 spans 14 residues. CDR3 DNA: TGTGCCAGCACCGAACGGGGCGGCACCTACGAGCAGTACTTC. Its protein product is CASTERGGTYEQYF. The full variable domain, rest sourced from reference TRBV2 and TRBJ2-7, is EPEVTQTPSHQVTQMGQEVILRCVPISNHLYFYWYRQILGQKVEFLVSFYNNEISEKSEIFDDQFSVERPDGSNFTLKIRSTKLEDSAMYFCASTERGGTYEQYFGPGTRLTVT.

The V call is TRBV2, the J call TRBJ1-5; possible D gene TRBD1, 5 bases. This CDR3 is built from 14 residues. Germline loops: CDR1 SNHLY, CDR2 FYNNEI. Trimming removed 3 bases at V and 4 bases at J, with 10 bases between. The CDR3 DNA sequence: TGTGCCAGCAGTGAGTGGACAACTAATCAGCCCCAGCATTTT. Translating gives CASSEWTTNQPQHF.

This CDR3 reads CASSTGDEQYF. In nucleotides, the CDR3 is TGTGCCAGCAGCACCGGGGACGAGCAGTACTTC. The rearrangement uses TRBV7-9 and TRBJ2-7; D is perhaps TRBD2 (5 bases). V lost 5 bases, J lost 5 bases, and 7 bases lay in between. The CDR3 contains 11 residues. The germline gives CDR1 SEHNR, CDR2 FQNEAQ (reference sequence). The full variable domain, its missing parts supplied by reference TRBV7-9 and TRBJ2-7, is DTGVSQNPRHKITKRGQNVTFRCDPISEHNRLYWYRQTLGQGPEFLTYFQNEAQLEKSRLLSDRFSAERPKGSFSTLEIQRTEQGDSAMYLCASSTGDEQYFGPGTRLTVT.